The 7 T cell receptor beta chains given below trace back to one sample, sequenced in a study of OX40 agonist ivuxolimab in advanced cancers. The assay was immunoSEQ multiplex PCR, and TCRdb's table has in-frame clones only and misses some. The table lists 90,000 to 120,000 clones, 75% to 95% of them singletons. Sequenced here: CD4+ or CD8+ T cells sorted from blood, sampled in a trial of the OX40 agonist ivuxolimab. These receptors were collected from an adult with an advanced solid tumor such as melanoma, head and neck, liver or kidney cancer.

The V gene is TRBV16, the J gene TRBJ2-7; TRBD1 matches 7 bases. The CDR3 is made up of 14 amino acids. V shed 4 bases and J 6 bases; nucleotides not matched to a gene: 9. The germline V gene encodes CDR1 KGHSY and CDR2 FQNENV. DNA for the CDR3: TGTGCCAGCAGCCCCGACAGGGCGTATGTCGAGCAGTACTTC. This encodes CASSPDRAYVEQYF.

The V gene is TRBV9, the J gene TRBJ2-3, with D possibly matching TRBD2 (5 bases). Trimming removed 2 bases from V and 6 bases from J, with 13 bases in between. The CDR3 sequence is 14 residues long. Germline-derived CDR1 and CDR2 are SGDLS and YYNGEE. The DNA of the CDR3 is TGTGCCAGCAGCGTCGGTAGCGCAGCGGATACGCAGTATTTT. Protein: CASSVGSAADTQYF.

This clone has only one observation. The V call is TRBV5-6, the J call TRBJ2-7; 7 nucleotides agree with TRBD2. The CDR3 length is 16 residues. Losses at the gene ends were 1 base for V and 0 bases for J; bases not matched to a gene: 7. Germline CDR1 reads SGHDT; CDR2 reads YYEEEE. The CDR3 protein is CASSLIGASGSYEQYF. The DNA of the CDR3 is TGTGCCAGCAGCTTGATTGGGGCTAGCGGCTCCTACGAGCAGTACTTC. Supplemented by reference TRBV5-6 and TRBJ2-7, the full variable domain reads DAGVTQSPTHLIKTRGQQVTLRCSPKSGHDTVSWYQQALGQGPQFIFQYYEEEERQRGNFPDRFSGHQFPNYSSELNVNALLLGDSALYLCASSLIGASGSYEQYFGPGTRLTVT.

The chain carries TRBV9 and TRBJ2-1; no firm D call. From germline, CDR1 is SGDLS and CDR2 YYNGEE. Trimming left V 1 base short and J 1 base short, with 3 bases between. The CDR3 consists of 13 residues. This CDR3 is CASSVQSYNEQFF. The CDR3, as DNA: TGTGCCAGCAGCGTACAATCCTACAATGAGCAGTTCTTC.

The CDR3 DNA is TGTGCCATCAGTGGGGGACTAGCGGGAGGGCTGGAGACCCAGTACTTC. Amino acids: CAISGGLAGGLETQYF. The genes are TRBV10-3 and TRBJ2-5; 16 bases agree with TRBD2. Germline-derived CDR1 and CDR2 are ENHRY and SYGVKD. This CDR3 comprises 16 residues. The V segment lost 4 bases and the J segment 5 bases; nucleotides outside the gene matches: 4.

The chain joins TRBV30 to TRBJ2-3, with TRBD1 matching over 9 bases. Germline V gene lookup returns CDR1 GTSNPN and CDR2 SVGIG (reference sequence). V lost 5 bases to trimming and J lost 6 bases; unmatched junction nucleotides: 6. The CDR3 is 13 amino acids. CDR3 amino acids: CAWGGQGGDTQYF. The CDR3 nucleotides are TGTGCCTGGGGGGGACAGGGAGGGGATACGCAGTATTTT.

This chain links TRBV29-1 with TRBJ2-2, with D tentatively TRBD1 or TRBD2 (6 bases each). Germline assignment: CDR1 SQVTM and CDR2 ANQGSEA. This CDR3 contains 15 residues. Between the trimmed V and J ends, which lost 1 base and 4 bases, there was a span of 13 bases. The CDR3 coding sequence is TGCAGCGTTGAAGTGACGGGGGCTCCCACCGGGGAGCTGTTTTTT. Encoded protein: CSVEVTGAPTGELFF.